The 23 T cell receptor beta chains given below trace back to one sample, sequenced in a study of PD-1 blockade in classical Hodgkin lymphoma (dated by TCRdb to the early 2020s). Read against the paper, the sample's time point label means: cycle 4 day 1 (C4D1), after five to seven weeks of nivolumab. Every trial patient had relapsed following autologous stem cell transplantation, and prior brentuximab vedotin exposure was what differed among cohorts A, B and C. Using a Miltenyi CD4+ T cell isolation kit, CD4+ T cells were purified from thawed PBMCs through magnetic negative selection. Library preparation was by the immunoSEQ multiplex PCR assay. The source is immuneACCESS, and TCRdb retained only in-frame sequences with V and J called. Part of the clones is not carried over; for the studies checked, unresolved V genes explain less than half of this, and the remainder is unexplained. The sample table contains over 10,000 clones; only one count was recorded for more than 70% of them. Together, the top ten hold approximately 0.9% of the sample.

This specimen was CD4+ T cells from blood, taken before the fourth cycle of nivolumab. The receptors here all came from a human donor with classical Hodgkin lymphoma.

This clone is a singleton in its sample. This chain connects TRBV5-4 to TRBJ1-4; unclear D gene. This CDR3 comprises 14 residues. The germline V and J ends were trimmed by 4 bases and 6 bases, with 13 bases remaining between them. Germline V gene data show CDR1 as SGHNT and CDR2 as YYREEE (reference sequence). The CDR3 coding sequence is TGTGCCAGCAGCGCCACCTCGGCACATGAAAAACTGTTTTTT. As protein: CASSATSAHEKLFF.

The gene calls are TRBV15 and TRBJ2-7; D possibly matches TRBD1 or TRBD2 (6 bases each). Germline values: CDR1 LNHNV, CDR2 YYDKDF (reference sequence). The CDR3 runs 15 residues. The V end was cut by 1 base, the J end by 5 bases, with 15 bases between. The CDR3 nucleotides are TGTGCCACCAGCAGAGGGGGGGCAGTCAGTGACGAGCAGTACTTC. This codes for CATSRGGAVSDEQYF.

V is TRBV13 and J is TRBJ1-1; TRBD1 agrees at 8 bases. CDR3 length: 15 residues. V dropped 5 bases and J dropped 4; count of bases not matched to a gene: 9. From germline, CDR1 is PRHDT and CDR2 FYEKMQ (reference sequence). CDR3 in amino acids: CASSPNRGVSTEAFF. In DNA form, the CDR3 reads TGTGCCAGCAGCCCAAACAGGGGGGTGAGCACTGAAGCTTTCTTT.

The CDR3 nucleotides are TGTGCCAGCTCACGAAGGCAGGACGACGAGCAGTACTTC. The encoded protein is CASSRRQDDEQYF. The genes are TRBV18 and TRBJ2-7; D gene uncertain. Trimming left V 4 bases short and J 5 bases short, with 12 bases between. CDR1 and CDR2 from the germline V gene are KGHSH and LQKENI. This CDR3 comprises 13 residues.

This clone was found a few times. The rearrangement uses TRBV5-1 and TRBJ2-1; weak D call: TRBD2 (7 bases). V was pared by 6 bases and J by 12 bases, with 25 bases between. The CDR3 spans 15 residues. The V gene's germline CDR1 is SGHRS and CDR2 YFSETQ. Written as DNA, the CDR3 is TGCGCCAGCACCCCTGGGGGGGGCGAGAACTGGCGGCAGTTCTTC. It yields the protein CASTPGGGENWRQFF. The whole variable domain, filled in from reference TRBV5-1 and TRBJ2-1, reads KAGVTQTPRYLIKTRGQQVTLSCSPISGHRSVSWYQQTPGQGLQFLFEYFSETQRNKGNFPGRFSGRQFSNSRSEMNVSTLELGDSALYLCASTPGGGENWRQFFGPGTRLTVL.

The chain links TRBV5-4 to TRBJ1-1, with 11 positions matching TRBD1. CDR3 length: 16 amino acids. V lost 4 bases and J lost 1; bases outside the gene matches: 6. CDR1 and CDR2 (germline): SGHNT, YYREEE (reference sequence). This CDR3 reads CASSMGGQGENTEAFF. CDR3 nucleotides: TGTGCCAGCAGCATGGGGGGACAGGGGGAGAACACTGAAGCTTTCTTT. The entire variable domain, with the rest obtained from reference TRBV5-4 and TRBJ1-1, is as follows: ETGVTQSPTHLIKTRGQQVTLRCSSQSGHNTVSWYQQALGQGPQFIFQYYREEENGRGNFPPRFSGLQFPNYSSELNVNALELDDSALYLCASSMGGQGENTEAFFGQGTRLTVV.

The chain employs TRBV27 and TRBJ2-1; TRBD2 is a possible D gene (5 bases). Per the germline V gene, CDR1 is MNHEY and CDR2 is SMNVEV (reference sequence). The CDR3 runs to 15 residues. The ends were cut back, 3 bases at V and 4 bases at J, with 13 bases in the middle. The CDR3 region is CASSFARGGYNEQFF. As DNA, the CDR3 is TGTGCCAGCAGTTTCGCCCGGGGTGGGTACAATGAGCAGTTCTTC.

The chain combines TRBV2 with TRBJ2-5; TRBD2 agrees at 11 bases. Trimming removed 6 bases from V and 9 bases from J; junction bases left unmatched: 6. The CDR3 length is 13 residues. CDR1 is SNHLY, CDR2 FYNNEI, per germline. DNA of the CDR3: TGTGCCAGCAGAGCCGGGACTAGCGGCCCCCAGTACTTC. Its protein product is CASRAGTSGPQYF.

In its sample, this clone was seen once. The chain couples TRBV5-6 to TRBJ1-2; D call uncertain. V was pared by 1 base and J by 4 bases, with 11 bases between. Germline loops: CDR1 SGHDT, CDR2 YYEEEE. This CDR3 region has 14 residues. DNA of the CDR3: TGTGCCAGCAGCTTGAAGACCGAACTCTATGGCTACACCTTC. Protein: CASSLKTELYGYTF.

This sequence joins TRBV4-1 and TRBJ2-4; no clear D gene. Germline V gives CDR1 MGHRA, CDR2 YSYEKL. There are 15 residues in the CDR3. V lost 6 bases, J lost 6 bases, and 18 bases lay in between. The CDR3 sequence is CASRVDIGSPNIQYF. Here the CDR3 DNA reads TGCGCCAGCAGGGTCGACATCGGGTCCCCAAACATTCAGTACTTC.

The V gene is TRBV20-1, the J gene TRBJ2-1; no clear D. This CDR3 comprises 11 residues. The germline gives CDR1 DFQATT, CDR2 SNEGSKA (reference sequence). With 5 bases removed from V and 6 bases from J, the gap between germline ends came to 8 bases. Written as DNA, the CDR3 is TGCAGTGCTGCTCCGGTCAATGAGCAGTTCTTC. This gives the protein CSAAPVNEQFF.

This chain links TRBV6-6 with TRBJ2-7, with D tentatively TRBD1 or TRBD2 (6 bases each). V was cut by 0 bases and J by 4 bases, with 10 bases left in between. CDR1 and CDR2 (germline): MNHNY, SVGAGI (reference sequence). The CDR3 has 14 residues. CDR3 in amino acids: CASSYSRGEYEQYF. CDR3 DNA: TGTGCCAGCAGTTACTCGAGGGGGGAGTACGAGCAGTACTTC.

This chain joins TRBV4-2 and TRBJ2-2, with TRBD1 matching over 9 bases. Germline CDR1 and CDR2: LGHNA and YNFKEQ. V shed 1 base, J shed 2 bases, and the junction held 5 bases outside the gene matches. The CDR3 sequence is 17 residues long. CDR3 coding DNA: TGTGCCAGCAGCCAAGGGGACAGGGCAGGCAACACCGGGGAGCTGTTTTTT. It codes for CASSQGDRAGNTGELFF.

The V and J genes are TRBV4-3 and TRBJ1-5; 7 bases map to TRBD1. V shed 2 bases, J shed 1 base, and the junction held 5 bases outside the gene matches. Germline CDR1 reads LGHNA; CDR2 reads YSLEER. This CDR3 is built from 16 residues. CDR3 loop: CASSQSTGVSNQPQHF. CDR3 sequence (DNA): TGCGCCAGCAGCCAATCTACAGGGGTGAGCAATCAGCCCCAGCATTTT.

The chain is built from TRBV5-1 and TRBJ2-3; D might be TRBD1 (5 bases). This CDR3 comprises 16 residues. Between the trimmed V and J ends, which lost 0 bases and 0 bases, there was a span of 11 bases. The germline V gene has CDR1 SGHRS and CDR2 YFSETQ. DNA of the CDR3: TGCGCCAGCAGCTTGGGTGCAGGGTCGAGCACAGATACGCAGTATTTT. This gives the protein CASSLGAGSSTDTQYF.

The chain uses TRBV7-9 and TRBJ2-2, with D perhaps matching TRBD1 or TRBD2 (5 bases each). Germline V gives CDR1 SEHNR, CDR2 FQNEAQ (reference sequence). With 7 bases removed from V and 6 bases from J, the gap between germline ends came to 18 bases. The CDR3 is made up of 15 amino acids. DNA for the CDR3: TGTGCCAGCACTCCTAGGTCGACGGGACCCGGGGAGCTGTTTTTT. Amino acids: CASTPRSTGPGELFF.

This clone was detected only a few times. This chain connects TRBV7-7 to TRBJ2-2; TRBD1 matches 7 bases. The trim removed 1 base at V and 0 bases at J, leaving 5 bases unmatched. Germline V lookup: CDR1 SSHAT, CDR2 FNYEAQ (reference sequence). The CDR3 covers 17 residues. Here the CDR3 DNA reads TGTGCCAGCAGCTTAGGAGGGGGCAGGGCGAACACCGGGGAGCTGTTTTTT. Protein sequence: CASSLGGGRANTGELFF. The full variable domain, with the rest looked up from reference TRBV7-7 and TRBJ2-2, is GAGVSQSPRYKVTKRGQDVTLRCDPISSHATLYWYQQALGQGPEFLTYFNYEAQPDKSGLPSDRFSAERPEGSISTLTIQRTEQRDSAMYRCASSLGGGRANTGELFFGEGSRLTVL.

This clone was observed once. The chain is built from TRBV7-2 and TRBJ2-7, with D tentatively TRBD1 (5 bases). This CDR3 is built from 15 residues. Germline lookup yields CDR1 SGHTA and CDR2 FQGNSA. The ends were cut back, 1 base at V and 0 bases at J, with 10 bases in the middle. CDR3 bases: TGTGCCAGCAGCTTAGATGCAGGGTCCTCCTACGAGCAGTACTTC. Its translation: CASSLDAGSSYEQYF.

CDR3 sequence: CAISGPGNNEQFF. DNA of the CDR3: TGTGCCATCAGTGGGCCGGGAAACAATGAGCAGTTCTTC. The rearrangement uses TRBV10-3 and TRBJ2-1, with D perhaps TRBD2 (5 bases). Trimming shortened V by 4 bases and J by 5 bases, and 9 bases separated the two germline ends. From germline, CDR1 is ENHRY and CDR2 SYGVKD. The CDR3 length is 13 residues.

This chain uses TRBV5-1 with TRBJ2-3, with 10 positions matching TRBD2. CDR3 length: 15 residues. From germline, CDR1 is SGHRS and CDR2 YFSETQ. V lost 1 base and J lost 1; bases outside the gene matches: 0. The CDR3 DNA sequence: TGCGCCAGCAGCTTGCTAGCGGGAGGCACAGATACGCAGTATTTT. Translation gives CASSLLAGGTDTQYF.

This clone has a single count. V usage is TRBV30 and J usage is TRBJ2-7, with 8 bases matching TRBD2. V dropped 4 bases and J dropped 3; count of bases not matched to a gene: 11. The CDR3 runs to 15 residues. Germline V gene sequence: CDR1 GTSNPN, CDR2 SVGIG (reference sequence). The CDR3 nucleotides are TGTGCCTGGATGGGTGGATTTAGCGGGGACTACGAGCAGTACTTC. Amino acid sequence: CAWMGGFSGDYEQYF.

The chain couples TRBV5-1 to TRBJ2-2; 9 nucleotides line up with TRBD2. This CDR3 is built from 16 residues. V was pared by 4 bases and J by 2 bases, with 6 bases of the junction left unmatched. Germline lookup yields CDR1 SGHRS and CDR2 YFSETQ. In nucleotides, the CDR3 is TGCGCCAGCAGCAAGCGGGAGGCCATTAACACCGGGGAGCTGTTTTTT. It encodes CASSKREAINTGELFF.

This clone was detected a few times. The chain has TRBV18 and TRBJ2-7; 8 bases are shared with TRBD1. Trimming removed 3 bases from V and 5 bases from J; junction bases left unmatched: 15. Germline loops: CDR1 KGHSH, CDR2 LQKENI. CDR3 length equals 17 residues. The CDR3 bases are TGTGCCAGCTCACCGCCTATCTGGGACAGGAATTCTCACGAGCAGTACTTC. Protein: CASSPPIWDRNSHEQYF. Based on the CDR3 plus reference TRBV18 and TRBJ2-7, the full variable domain is NAGVMQNPRHLVRRRGQEARLRCSPMKGHSHVYWYRQLPEEGLKFMVYLQKENIIDESGMPKERFSAEFPKEGPSILRIQQVVRGDSAAYFCASSPPIWDRNSHEQYFGPGTRLTVT.